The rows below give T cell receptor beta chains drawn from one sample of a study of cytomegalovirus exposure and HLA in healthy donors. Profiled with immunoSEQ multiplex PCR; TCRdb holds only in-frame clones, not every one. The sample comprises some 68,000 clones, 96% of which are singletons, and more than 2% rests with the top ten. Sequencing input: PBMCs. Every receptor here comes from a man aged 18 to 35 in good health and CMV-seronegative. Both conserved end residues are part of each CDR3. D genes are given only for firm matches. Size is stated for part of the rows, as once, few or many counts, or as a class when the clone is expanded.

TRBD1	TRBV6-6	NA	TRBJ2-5	TGTGCCAGCAGTTACACAGGGGGGTTAAAGACCCAGTACTTC	CASSYTGGLKTQYF
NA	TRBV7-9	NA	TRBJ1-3	TGTGCCAGCAGCTTCACAGAGTCTCCAAGCTCTGGAAACACCATATATTTT	CASSFTESPSSGNTIYF
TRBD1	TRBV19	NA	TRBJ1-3	TGTGCCAGTAGTATAGGACAGGGGAACACCATATATTTT	CASSIGQGNTIYF
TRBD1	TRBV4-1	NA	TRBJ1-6	TGCGCCAGCAGCCAATCTCCGTCGGGGGACAGGGCCAATTCACCCCTCCACTTT	CASSQSPSGDRANSPLHF
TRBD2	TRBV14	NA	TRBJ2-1	TGTGCCAGCAGCCAGGGGACTAGCGGGAGTCTGGTCTTC	CASSQGTSGSLVF
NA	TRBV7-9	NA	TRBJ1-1	TGTGCCAGCAGCTTAGGTCGGGGGATGAACACTGAAGCTTTCTTT	CASSLGRGMNTEAFF
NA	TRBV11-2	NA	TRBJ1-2	TGTGCCAGCAGCGGGGGGGGCAGAGACTATGGCTACACCTTC	CASSGGGRDYGYTF
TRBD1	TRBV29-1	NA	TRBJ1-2	TGCAGCGTTGAAATGGCACAGGGGGTGAATGGCTACACCTTC	CSVEMAQGVNGYTF
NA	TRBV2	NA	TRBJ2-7	TGTGCCAGCAAAGTCGGGAGCCCCTACGAGCAGTACTTC	CASKVGSPYEQYF
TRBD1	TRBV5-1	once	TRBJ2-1	TGCGCCAGCTCGTCCGGGACAGAGAACAATGAGCAGTTCTTC	CASSSGTENNEQFF
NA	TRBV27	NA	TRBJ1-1	TGTGCCAGCAGTCCCTACCGGGTCCTCACTGAAGCTTTCTTT	CASSPYRVLTEAFF
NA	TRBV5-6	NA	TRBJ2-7	TGTGCCAGCAGCTATCCAGGGGCGGGCGAGCAGTACTTC	CASSYPGAGEQYF
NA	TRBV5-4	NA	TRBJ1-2	TGTGCCAGCAGCCCACTGGGGCCTGAGAGCTATGGCTACACCTTC	CASSPLGPESYGYTF
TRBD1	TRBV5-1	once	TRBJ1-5	TGCGCCAGCAGCTCGGGACAGGTGAATCAGCCCCAGCATTTT	CASSSGQVNQPQHF
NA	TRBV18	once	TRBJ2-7	TGTGCCAGCTCACCAGTAGAGGCAGAGCAGTACTTC	CASSPVEAEQYF
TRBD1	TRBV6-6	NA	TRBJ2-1	TGTGCCAGCAGTTACTCCCGGGACAGGGACAATGAGCAGTTCTTC	CASSYSRDRDNEQFF
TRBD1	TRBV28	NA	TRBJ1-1	TGTGCCAGCAGGTCATACAGGGGTCACACTGAAGCTTTCTTT	CASRSYRGHTEAFF
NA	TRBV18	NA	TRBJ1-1	TGTGCCAGCTCCCCACAGGAAATAGAGCGAACTGAAGCTTTCTTT	CASSPQEIERTEAFF
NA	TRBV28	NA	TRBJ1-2	TGTGCCAGCAACAGTTACTATGGCTACACCTTC	CASNSYYGYTF
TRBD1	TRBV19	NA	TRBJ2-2	TGTGCCAGTAGTCAGGGGGCGACGAACACCGGGGAGCTGTTTTTT	CASSQGATNTGELFF
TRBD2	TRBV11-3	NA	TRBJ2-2	TGTGCCAGCACCGACCCCTTACGGGAGGGCGGCACCGGGGAGCTGTTTTTT	CASTDPLREGGTGELFF
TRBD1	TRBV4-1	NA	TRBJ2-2	TGCGCCAGCAGCCAAACTAACAGGGGGCGGACCGGGGAGCTGTTTTTT	CASSQTNRGRTGELFF
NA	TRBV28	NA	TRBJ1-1	TGTGCCAGCAGTTCGTGGAACACTGAAGCTTTCTTT	CASSSWNTEAFF
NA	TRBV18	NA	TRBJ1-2	TGTGCCAGCTCACCGAAGACAGGTGCCTTTAACTATGGCTACACCTTC	CASSPKTGAFNYGYTF
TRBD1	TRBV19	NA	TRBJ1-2	TGTGCCAGTACTGACGGACAGGTTGGCTACACCTTC	CASTDGQVGYTF
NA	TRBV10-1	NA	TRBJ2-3	TGCGCCAGCAGTGAGGAATCGACAATCAGCACAGATACGCAGTATTTT	CASSEESTISTDTQYF
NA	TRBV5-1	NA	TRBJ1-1	TGCGCCAGCAGCCACGGTAGGGACACTGAAGTTTTCTTT	CASSHGRDTEVFF
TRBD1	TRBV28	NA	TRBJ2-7	TGTGCCAGCAGTCGACAGGGGGCCTACGAGCAGTACTTC	CASSRQGAYEQYF
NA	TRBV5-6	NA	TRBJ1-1	TGTGCCAGCAGCTTGGCGGCAGGTGAAGCTTTCTTT	CASSLAAGEAFF
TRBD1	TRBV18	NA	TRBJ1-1	TGTGCCAGCTCACCACCGGGTAGGGGGCTTCGTGGCACTGAAGCTTTCTTT	CASSPPGRGLRGTEAFF
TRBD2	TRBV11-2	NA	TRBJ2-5	TGTGCCAGCAGCCTCGGGACTAGCGGGCAAGAGACCCAGTACTTC	CASSLGTSGQETQYF
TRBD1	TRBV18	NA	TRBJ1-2	TGTGCCAGCTTCCCCACAGGGGAAGGGGGCTACACCTTC	CASFPTGEGGYTF
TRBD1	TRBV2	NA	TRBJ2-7	TGTGCCAGCAGTGGGACAGGAGGTTCCTACGAGCAGTACTTC	CASSGTGGSYEQYF